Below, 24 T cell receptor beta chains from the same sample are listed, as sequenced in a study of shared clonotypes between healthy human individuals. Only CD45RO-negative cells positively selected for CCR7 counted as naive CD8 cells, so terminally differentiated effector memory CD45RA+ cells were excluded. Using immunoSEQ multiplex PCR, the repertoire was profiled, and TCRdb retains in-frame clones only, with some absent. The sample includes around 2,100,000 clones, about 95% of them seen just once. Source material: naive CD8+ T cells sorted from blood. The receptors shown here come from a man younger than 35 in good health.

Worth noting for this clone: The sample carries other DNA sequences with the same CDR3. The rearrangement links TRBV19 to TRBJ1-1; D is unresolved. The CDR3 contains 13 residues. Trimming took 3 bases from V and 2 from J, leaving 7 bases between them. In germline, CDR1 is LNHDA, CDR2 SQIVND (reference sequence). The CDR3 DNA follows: TGTGCCAGTAGTATCGGCGGCAACACTGAAGCTTTCTTT. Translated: CASSIGGNTEAFF.

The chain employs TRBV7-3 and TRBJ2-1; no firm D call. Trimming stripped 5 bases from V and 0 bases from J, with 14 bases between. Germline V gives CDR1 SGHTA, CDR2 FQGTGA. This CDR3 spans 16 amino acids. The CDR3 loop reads CASSDPLRSSYNEQFF. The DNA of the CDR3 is TGTGCCAGCAGCGACCCGCTGCGGAGCTCCTACAATGAGCAGTTCTTC.

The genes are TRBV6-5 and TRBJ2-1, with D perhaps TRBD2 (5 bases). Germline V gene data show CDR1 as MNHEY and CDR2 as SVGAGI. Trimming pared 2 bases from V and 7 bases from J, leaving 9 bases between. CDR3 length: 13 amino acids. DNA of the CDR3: TGTGCCAGCAGTTACACTAGTGGGAATGAGCAGTTCTTC. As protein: CASSYTSGNEQFF.

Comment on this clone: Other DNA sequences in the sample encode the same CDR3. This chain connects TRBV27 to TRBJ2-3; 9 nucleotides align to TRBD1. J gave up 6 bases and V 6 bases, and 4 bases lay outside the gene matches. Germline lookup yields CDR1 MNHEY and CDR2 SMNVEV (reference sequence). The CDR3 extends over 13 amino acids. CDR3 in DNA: TGTGCCAGCAGGGAACAGGGGGCTGATACGCAGTATTTT. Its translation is CASREQGADTQYF.

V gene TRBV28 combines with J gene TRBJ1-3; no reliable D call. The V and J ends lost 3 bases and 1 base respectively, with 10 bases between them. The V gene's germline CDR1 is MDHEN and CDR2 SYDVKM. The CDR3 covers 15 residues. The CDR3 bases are TGTGCCAGCAGTTTTGCCGGGGAGTCTGGAAACACCATATATTTT. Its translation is CASSFAGESGNTIYF.

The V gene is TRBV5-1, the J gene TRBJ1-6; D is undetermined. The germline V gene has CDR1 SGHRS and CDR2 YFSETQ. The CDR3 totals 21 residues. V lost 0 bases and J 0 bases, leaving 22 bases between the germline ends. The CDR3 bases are TGCGCCAGCAGCTTGGATGGGATTACTTTAGCGACACTCTCCTATAATTCACCCCTCCACTTT. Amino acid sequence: CASSLDGITLATLSYNSPLHF.

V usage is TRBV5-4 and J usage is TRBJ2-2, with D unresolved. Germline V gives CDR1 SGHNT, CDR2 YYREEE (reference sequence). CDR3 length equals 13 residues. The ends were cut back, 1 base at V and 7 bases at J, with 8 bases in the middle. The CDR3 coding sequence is TGTGCCAGCAGCTTGTGGGGAAGCGGGGAGCTGTTTTTT. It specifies CASSLWGSGELFF.

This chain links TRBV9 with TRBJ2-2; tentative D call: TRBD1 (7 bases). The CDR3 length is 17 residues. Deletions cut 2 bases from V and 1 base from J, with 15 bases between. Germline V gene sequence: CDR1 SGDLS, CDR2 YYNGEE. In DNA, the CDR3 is TGTGCCAGCAGCGTGACCCGCGGGACAGAGAACACCGGGGAGCTGTTTTTT. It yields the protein CASSVTRGTENTGELFF.

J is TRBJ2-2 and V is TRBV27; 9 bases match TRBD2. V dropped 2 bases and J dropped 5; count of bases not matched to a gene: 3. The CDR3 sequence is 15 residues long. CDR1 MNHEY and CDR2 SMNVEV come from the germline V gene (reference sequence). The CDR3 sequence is CASSLVAGVTGELFF. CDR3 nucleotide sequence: TGTGCCAGCAGTTTAGTAGCGGGGGTTACCGGGGAGCTGTTTTTT.

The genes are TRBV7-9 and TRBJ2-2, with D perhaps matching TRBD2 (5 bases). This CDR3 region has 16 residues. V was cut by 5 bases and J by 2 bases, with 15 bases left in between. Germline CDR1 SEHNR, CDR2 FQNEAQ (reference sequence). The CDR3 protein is CASSPTGSGNTGELFF. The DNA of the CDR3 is TGTGCCAGCAGCCCCACGGGGAGCGGAAACACCGGGGAGCTGTTTTTT.

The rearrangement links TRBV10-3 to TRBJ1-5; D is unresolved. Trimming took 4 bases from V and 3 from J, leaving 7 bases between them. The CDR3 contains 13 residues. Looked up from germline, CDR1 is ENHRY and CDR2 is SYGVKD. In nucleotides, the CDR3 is TGTGCCATCAGTGGGAATTTCAATCAGCCCCAGCATTTT. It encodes CAISGNFNQPQHF.

The CDR3 region is CASSPGALLFF. CDR3 DNA: TGTGCCAGCAGCCCCGGGGCTTTACTGTTTTTT. The J gene is TRBJ1-4, the V gene TRBV5-6, with D tentatively TRBD1 (5 bases). The CDR3 covers 11 residues. Germline V gene data show CDR1 as SGHDT and CDR2 as YYEEEE. The germline V and J ends were trimmed by 4 bases and 13 bases, with 11 bases remaining between them.

CDR3 region: CASSDGVAGGYEQYF. The DNA for the CDR3 is TGTGCCAGCAGTGACGGGGTAGCGGGGGGGTACGAGCAGTACTTC. The rearrangement uses TRBV2 and TRBJ2-7, with 11 bases matching TRBD2. Germline CDR1 is SNHLY and CDR2 is FYNNEI. With V trimmed by 3 bases and J by 4 bases, 5 bases remained unmatched. The CDR3 contains 15 residues. Combining the CDR3 with reference TRBV2 and TRBJ2-7 gives the whole variable domain EPEVTQTPSHQVTQMGQEVILRCVPISNHLYFYWYRQILGQKVEFLVSFYNNEISEKSEIFDDQFSVERPDGSNFTLKIRSTKLEDSAMYFCASSDGVAGGYEQYFGPGTRLTVT.

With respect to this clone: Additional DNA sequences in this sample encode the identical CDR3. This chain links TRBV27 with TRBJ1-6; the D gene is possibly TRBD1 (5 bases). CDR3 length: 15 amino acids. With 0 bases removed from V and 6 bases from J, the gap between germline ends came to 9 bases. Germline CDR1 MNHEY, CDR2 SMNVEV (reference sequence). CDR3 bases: TGTGCCAGCAGTTTATCGAGAGGGGCTAATTCACCCCTCCACTTT. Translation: CASSLSRGANSPLHF.

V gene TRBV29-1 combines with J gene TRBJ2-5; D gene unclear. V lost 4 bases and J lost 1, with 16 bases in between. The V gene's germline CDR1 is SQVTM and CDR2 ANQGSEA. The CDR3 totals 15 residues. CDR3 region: CSVADGQSLQETQYF. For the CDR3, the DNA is TGCAGCGTTGCCGATGGTCAATCCCTCCAAGAGACCCAGTACTTC.

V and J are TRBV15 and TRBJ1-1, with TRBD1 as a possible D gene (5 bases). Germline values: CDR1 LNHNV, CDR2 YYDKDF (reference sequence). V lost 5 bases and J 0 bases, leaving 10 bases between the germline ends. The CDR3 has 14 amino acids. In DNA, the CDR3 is TGTGCCACCAGCGGGACGGCCATGAACACTGAAGCTTTCTTT. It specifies CATSGTAMNTEAFF.

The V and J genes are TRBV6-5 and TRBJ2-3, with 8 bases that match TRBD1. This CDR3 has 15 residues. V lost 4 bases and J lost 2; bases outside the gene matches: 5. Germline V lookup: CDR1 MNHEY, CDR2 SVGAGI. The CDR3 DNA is TGTGCCAGCAGTTCCCTTCAGGGGGCCACAGATACGCAGTATTTT. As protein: CASSSLQGATDTQYF.

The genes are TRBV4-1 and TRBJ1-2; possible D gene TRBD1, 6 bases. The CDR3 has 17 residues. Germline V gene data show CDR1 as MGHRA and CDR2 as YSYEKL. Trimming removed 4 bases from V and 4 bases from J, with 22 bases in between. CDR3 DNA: TGCGCCAGCAGCCTCCCTGAACCGGGACACCTTCCCTATGGCTACACCTTC. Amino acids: CASSLPEPGHLPYGYTF.

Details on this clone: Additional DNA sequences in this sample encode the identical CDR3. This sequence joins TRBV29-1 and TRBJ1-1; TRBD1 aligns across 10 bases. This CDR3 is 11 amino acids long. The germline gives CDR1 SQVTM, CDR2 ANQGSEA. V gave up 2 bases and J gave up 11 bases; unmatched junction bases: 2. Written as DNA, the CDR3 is TGCAGCGTTGAACGGACAGGGGGGGCTTTCTTT. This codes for CSVERTGGAFF. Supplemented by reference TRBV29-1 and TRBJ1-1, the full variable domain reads SAVISQKPSRDICQRGTSLTIQCQVDSQVTMMFWYRQQPGQSLTLIATANQGSEATYESGFVIDKFPISRPNLTFSTLTVSNMSPEDSSIYLCSVERTGGAFFGQGTRLTVV.

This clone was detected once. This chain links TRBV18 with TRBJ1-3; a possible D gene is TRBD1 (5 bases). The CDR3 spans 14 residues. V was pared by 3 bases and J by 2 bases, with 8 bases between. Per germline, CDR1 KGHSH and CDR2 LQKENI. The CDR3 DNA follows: TGTGCCAGCTCACCGGAGGGGACTGGAAACACCATATATTTT. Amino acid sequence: CASSPEGTGNTIYF.

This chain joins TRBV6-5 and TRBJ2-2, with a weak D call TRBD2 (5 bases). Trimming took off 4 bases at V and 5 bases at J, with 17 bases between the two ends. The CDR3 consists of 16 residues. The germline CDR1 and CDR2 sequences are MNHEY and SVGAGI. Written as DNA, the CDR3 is TGTGCCAGCAGTTTGTGGGAGCCAGAAGGAACCGGGGAGCTGTTTTTT. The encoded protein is CASSLWEPEGTGELFF.

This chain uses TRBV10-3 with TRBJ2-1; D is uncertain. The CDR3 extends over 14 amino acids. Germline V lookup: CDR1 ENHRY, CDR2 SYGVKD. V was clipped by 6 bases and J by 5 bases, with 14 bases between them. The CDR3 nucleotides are TGTGCCATCAGGGATTCCGGTTGGGACAATGAGCAGTTCTTC. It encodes CAIRDSGWDNEQFF.

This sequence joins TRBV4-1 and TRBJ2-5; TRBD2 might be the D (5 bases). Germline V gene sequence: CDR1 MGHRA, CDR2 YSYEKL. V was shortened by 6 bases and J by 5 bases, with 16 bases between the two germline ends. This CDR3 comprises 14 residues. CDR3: CASSRTEVRETQYF. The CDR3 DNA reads TGCGCCAGCAGTCGGACTGAGGTACGGGAGACCCAGTACTTC.

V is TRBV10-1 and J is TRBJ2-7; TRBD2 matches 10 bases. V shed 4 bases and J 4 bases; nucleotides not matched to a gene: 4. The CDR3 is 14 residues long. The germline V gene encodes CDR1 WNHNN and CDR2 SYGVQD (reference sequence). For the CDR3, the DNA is TGCGCCAGCAGTGCTAGCGGGAGCGCGTACGAGCAGTACTTC. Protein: CASSASGSAYEQYF.